This T cell receptor (beta chain) was captured in a study of T cells after yellow fever vaccination. Overall study results and limits: Clonotypes found in both CD4 and CD8 compartments made up a small share. Highly abundant clonotypes carried over from the bulk population could end up in FACS-sorted repertoires as contaminants. Most clones from primary vaccination resurfaced after the booster (96% CD4, around 90% CD8).

5'RACE template switching added a universal primer site and UMIs to TCR cDNA. TCRdb re-analysed the 5' RACE reads in MiXCR, keeping a single row per CDR3 protein. The sample lists 150,000 to 200,000 distinct CDR3 sequences, 5.5% to 8% occurring once. The CDR3 loop spans 13 amino acids. Germline V gene lookup returns CDR1 DFQATT and CDR2 SNEGSKA (reference sequence). Trimming took 5 bases from V and 7 from J; bases not matched to a gene: 3. This clonotype has a count of ten or more. What it recognizes is unknown. The origin of this receptor is a man in his late teens or twenties who received the YFV17D yellow fever vaccine. J is TRBJ2-2 and V is TRBV20-1; 11 bases align to TRBD1. Sequences were derived from CD4+ T cells sorted from PBMCs, sampled on the day of the first yellow fever vaccination. The CDR3 region is CSAGQGAGGELFF. CDR3 nucleotide sequence: TGCAGTGCTGGACAGGGGGCAGGCGGGGAGCTGTTTTTT.